This record looks at one T cell receptor (beta chain) sequence and its context. Its antigen is still unknown. Base qualities are not recorded, but no much larger clone differs from it by a single base. The data stem from a study of blood T cell repertoires in COVID-19 (dated by TCRdb to 2018 to 2020). Background for the entire study: Collaborator samples came from the United States, Italy and Spain and covered acute and convalescent phases of COVID-19. Where available, HLA class I and class II types were obtained from metadata supplied by the sample provider rather than from assay-based typing. The material from the prospective study consisted of cDNA or gDNA derived from T cells, B-cell-depleted T cells, or PBMCs. Samples were obtained from the ongoing ImmuneRACE study (first 160 participants) and from 1,000 to 1,500 subjects provided by 6 global collaborators. The dataset comprised deeply sampled blood TCRbeta repertoires from subjects exposed to, actively infected with, or recovered from COVID-19. The repertoires were made available in a free public database intended to serve as a resource for research on the immune response to SARS-CoV-2. Sample metadata almost always included a de-identified subject ID, COVID-19 status, age in years and sex. What the work shows at the level of the full study, not this receptor alone: The quantity of clinical and demographic metadata differed by source and by participant and was supplied without curation.

At one collaborating source in Seattle, patients were enrolled during active infection and were followed longitudinally through the course of disease. Each collaborating institution followed its own protocols to collect whole blood in K2EDTA tubes. For TCRbeta analysis, collaborators shipped samples as frozen whole blood, isolated PBMCs, or DNA extracted from either of those sample types. The germline V gene (reference sequence) gives CDR1 as LNHDA and CDR2 as SQIVND. Reading from cysteine to phenylalanine, the CDR3 counts 15 amino acids. The only DNA kept is the CDR3, 45 bases in frame from the first base. The germline V end is reduced by 3 bases and the J end by 3 bases; junction bases left unmatched: 4. TCRbeta CDR3 regions were amplified from genomic DNA by means of the immunoSEQ Assay, a bias-controlled multiplex PCR. The published analysis was carried out like this. The number of nucleated cells in each sample was estimated by amplification of reference gene primers within the assay. To quantify the absolute abundance of each unique TCRbeta CDR3 rearrangement, sequence reads were collapsed and filtered. Productive Simpson clonality was computed per sample as the square root of Simpson's diversity index over productive rearrangements. The clones in this table, taken by TCRdb from immuneACCESS, are in-frame only. Not every clone is retained; where verified, under half of the shortfall comes from an unresolved V gene, and the cause of the rest is unknown. V and J calls and clone size are those listed in that table; D and trimming were worked out from the DNA. The sample has some 270,000 clones on record, around 85% of them singletons. Together, the top ten hold 0.85% to 1% of the sample.

Sequences were obtained from peripheral blood. This sequence was found in a human donor with COVID-19, enrolled during active disease. The donor label of this sample is uncertain. Rearrangement joined TRBV19 to TRBJ2-7; the central 11 bases match TRBD1. This receptor has the CDR3 CASSIRTGGLYEQYF. The DNA reads TGTGCCAGTAGTATCAGGACAGGGGGCCTCTACGAGCAGTACTTC.